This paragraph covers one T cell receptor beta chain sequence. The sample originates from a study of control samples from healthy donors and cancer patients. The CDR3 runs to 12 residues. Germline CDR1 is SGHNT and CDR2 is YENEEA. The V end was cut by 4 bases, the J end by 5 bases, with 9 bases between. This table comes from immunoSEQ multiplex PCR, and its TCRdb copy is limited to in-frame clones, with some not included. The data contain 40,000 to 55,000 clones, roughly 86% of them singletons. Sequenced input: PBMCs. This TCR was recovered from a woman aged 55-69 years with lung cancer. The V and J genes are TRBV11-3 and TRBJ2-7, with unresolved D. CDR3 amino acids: CASSSGLNEQYF. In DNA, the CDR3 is TGTGCCAGCAGCTCCGGTCTAAACGAGCAGTACTTC.